This TCR beta chain was recorded in a study of T cells in tumors after PD-1 blockade. Study in general: Patients received pembrolizumab 200 mg every 3 weeks or cemiplimab 350 mg every 2 weeks. On average, peripheral blood gave 100,000 to 140,000 TCR templates and over 30,000 unique clonotypes. Some patients also took daily vismodegib 150 mg during anti-PD-1 treatment.

The protocol was immunoSEQ multiplex PCR, while the TCRdb copy is restricted to in-frame clones and leaves out a portion. The repertoire includes 50,000 or so clones, nearly 80% of them detected once, and 16% sits in the top ten. This clone was found many times. This CDR3 is built from 14 residues. Germline lookup yields CDR1 SNHLY and CDR2 FYNNEI. V lost 7 bases and J 1 base, leaving 14 bases between the germline ends. The chain couples TRBV2 to TRBJ2-7; D tentatively reads TRBD1 or TRBD2 (5 bases each). The receptor was isolated from a human donor with basal cell carcinoma. This sample comprised PBMCs, obtained before anti-PD-1 treatment. Here the CDR3 reads CASTPGTSSYEQYF. DNA for the CDR3: TGTGCCAGCACCCCCGGGACCTCTTCCTACGAGCAGTACTTC.